One sample yielded the 29 T cell receptor beta chains listed below, sequenced in a study of T cell responses to AZD1222 COVID-19 vaccine. Method: immunoSEQ multiplex PCR; TCRdb's copy keeps in-frame clones and lacks some. The repertoire holds about 55,000 clones, with roughly 87% as singletons. The specimen comprised peripheral blood, sampled on day 0 of AZD1222 vaccination. All receptors derive from an adult in good health.

V gene TRBV27 combines with J gene TRBJ1-1; TRBD1 aligns across 7 bases. Germline loops: CDR1 MNHEY, CDR2 SMNVEV (reference sequence). Trimming cost V 5 bases and J 11 bases; bases outside gene matches: 8. This CDR3 has 12 amino acids. The CDR3 is CASSARQGIAFF. As DNA, the CDR3 is TGTGCCAGCAGTGCCCGACAGGGTATTGCTTTCTTT.

The chain is built from TRBV6-4 and TRBJ2-7; TRBD2 matches at 9 bases. The CDR3 spans 15 residues. Germline-derived CDR1 and CDR2 are MRHNA and SNTAGT. V lost 4 bases to trimming and J lost 6 bases; unmatched junction nucleotides: 10. CDR3 sequence reads: CASSAQAGGRSEQYF. The CDR3 DNA follows: TGTGCCAGCAGTGCTCAAGCGGGGGGTCGCTCCGAGCAGTACTTC.

The chain carries TRBV30 and TRBJ1-1, with D possibly TRBD1 on 5 matching bases. In germline, CDR1 is GTSNPN, CDR2 SVGIG (reference sequence). V lost 2 bases and J 4 bases, leaving 11 bases between the germline ends. The CDR3 covers 13 residues. CDR3 coding DNA: TGTGCCTGGAGTCTTGAGAGGGGCACTGAAGCTTTCTTT. It codes for CAWSLERGTEAFF. Full variable domain (remainder filled in from reference TRBV30 and TRBJ1-1): SQTIHQWPATLVQPVGSPLSLECTVEGTSNPNLYWYRQAAGRGLQLLFYSVGIGQISSEVPQNLSASRPQDRQFILSSKKLLLSDSGFYLCAWSLERGTEAFFGQGTRLTVV.

This chain uses TRBV12-3 or TRBV12-4 with TRBJ2-1; no reliable D call. V lost 3 bases and J 6 bases, leaving 9 bases between the germline ends. The CDR3 runs 13 residues. The CDR3 sequence is CASSLRSINEQFF. The CDR3 DNA reads as TGTGCCAGCAGTTTGCGGTCCATCAATGAGCAGTTCTTC.

V gene TRBV27 combines with J gene TRBJ1-2; TRBD1 matches at 9 bases. V trimming: 0 bases; J trimming: 4 bases; junction bases outside the gene matches: 12. This CDR3 is 18 amino acids long. Germline-derived CDR1 and CDR2 are MNHEY and SMNVEV (reference sequence). DNA for the CDR3: TGTGCCAGCAGTTTATCGGGCCTGGGACAGGGTTTTGGCTATGGCTACACCTTC. Encoded protein: CASSLSGLGQGFGYGYTF.

This chain joins TRBV6-1 and TRBJ1-5; possible D gene TRBD1, 5 bases. The V and J ends lost 3 bases and 6 bases respectively, with 6 bases between them. Per germline, CDR1 MNHNS and CDR2 SASEGT. The CDR3 is made up of 12 amino acids. In DNA form, the CDR3 reads TGTGCCAGCAGTGAGGGGGTTCAGCCCCAGCATTTT. Its translation: CASSEGVQPQHF.

The chain carries TRBV4-1 and TRBJ1-4; D not certain. The CDR3 is 16 residues long. Per germline, CDR1 MGHRA and CDR2 YSYEKL. Trimming shortened V by 0 bases and J by 3 bases, and 11 bases separated the two germline ends. The CDR3 DNA reads TGCGCCAGCAGCCAAGATCATGGGTCAGCTAATGAAAAACTGTTTTTT. It specifies CASSQDHGSANEKLFF.

V gene TRBV11-2 combines with J gene TRBJ2-3, with a possible D match to TRBD2 (6 bases). Trimming cost V 4 bases and J 3 bases, with 17 bases left between them. Looked up from germline, CDR1 is SGHAT and CDR2 is FQNNGV. This CDR3 region has 16 residues. The CDR3 loop reads CASSSYRGKPTDTQYF. CDR3 bases: TGTGCCAGCAGCTCCTACCGGGGGAAACCTACAGATACGCAGTATTTT. The full variable domain, its missing parts supplied by reference TRBV11-2 and TRBJ2-3, is EAGVAQSPRYKIIEKRQSVAFWCNPISGHATLYWYQQILGQGPKLLIQFQNNGVVDDSQLPKDRFSAERLKGVDSTLKIQPAKLEDSAVYLCASSSYRGKPTDTQYFGPGTRLTVL.

CDR3 nucleotide sequence: TGTGCCGGACGGACAGGATCTAATTCACCCCTCCACTTT. Its translation is CAGRTGSNSPLHF. The genes are TRBV28 and TRBJ1-6; 7 bases map to TRBD1. Losses at the gene ends were 11 bases for V and 6 bases for J; bases not matched to a gene: 7. This CDR3 has 13 residues. Germline-derived CDR1 and CDR2 are MDHEN and SYDVKM.

This chain joins TRBV30 and TRBJ2-1; 8 nucleotides agree with TRBD1. This CDR3 spans 15 amino acids. V dropped 2 bases and J dropped 3; count of bases not matched to a gene: 6. CDR1 and CDR2 from the germline V gene are GTSNPN and SVGIG (reference sequence). DNA for the CDR3: TGTGCCTGGAGTCCGCCGGGACAGGTCTACAATGAGCAGTTCTTC. It is translated as CAWSPPGQVYNEQFF.

The gene calls are TRBV7-6 and TRBJ2-3, with D perhaps matching TRBD1 (5 bases). V was pared by 3 bases and J by 5 bases, with 15 bases between. The CDR3 is 15 residues long. Germline loops: CDR1 SGHVS, CDR2 FNYEAQ. The CDR3, as DNA: TGTGCCAGCAGCTTTGGGGCCCGACAACAAGATACGCAGTATTTT. It is translated as CASSFGARQQDTQYF.

A few counts support this clone. The chain couples TRBV7-2 to TRBJ1-1; no clear D gene. V was clipped by 1 base and J by 4 bases, with 7 bases between them. Germline loops: CDR1 SGHTA, CDR2 FQGNSA. CDR3 length: 13 residues. CDR3 sequence (DNA): TGTGCCAGCAGCTTAGATAGCGGCACTGAAGCTTTCTTT. Translated, it gives CASSLDSGTEAFF.

A single count supports this clone. The chain recombines TRBV19 with TRBJ2-7, with TRBD1 identical over 7 bases. Germline assignment: CDR1 LNHDA and CDR2 SQIVND (reference sequence). The length of the CDR3 is 13 residues. V dropped 5 bases and J dropped 3; count of bases not matched to a gene: 4. CDR3 protein: CASSWDSRYEQYF. CDR3 coding DNA: TGTGCCAGTAGTTGGGACAGCCGCTACGAGCAGTACTTC.

The V and J genes are TRBV29-1 and TRBJ2-1; 9 nucleotides line up with TRBD1. The V and J ends lost 3 bases and 3 bases, in that order; junction bases with no gene match: 6. CDR1 is SQVTM, CDR2 ANQGSEA, per germline. The CDR3 contains 15 residues. CDR3 coding DNA: TGCAGCGTTGAGCTGGGACAGGGCCACTACAATGAGCAGTTCTTC. Residues: CSVELGQGHYNEQFF.

This chain joins TRBV11-2 and TRBJ1-6; no reliable D call. The V and J ends lost 3 bases and 8 bases respectively, with 14 bases between them. The CDR3 spans 15 residues. Looked up from germline, CDR1 is SGHAT and CDR2 is FQNNGV. The CDR3 DNA reads TGTGCCAGCAGCTTTAACGCTAACAAGTATTCACCCCTCCACTTT. Translated, it gives CASSFNANKYSPLHF.

This clone was detected once. The genes are TRBV18 and TRBJ2-3, with 10 bases matching TRBD2. This CDR3 region has 16 residues. The trim removed 2 bases at V and 0 bases at J, leaving 2 bases unmatched. Per germline, CDR1 KGHSH and CDR2 LQKENI. CDR3 nucleotides: TGTGCCAGCTCACCATGGACTAGCGGCAGCACAGATACGCAGTATTTT. It translates to CASSPWTSGSTDTQYF.

This chain joins TRBV2 and TRBJ1-2, with TRBD1 matching 7 bases. The CDR3 runs 14 residues. The germline CDR1 and CDR2 sequences are SNHLY and FYNNEI. V gave up 6 bases and J gave up 1 base; unmatched junction bases: 5. As DNA, the CDR3 is TGTGCCAGCAGACAGGGGCTAATTAACTATGGCTACACCTTC. Its translation: CASRQGLINYGYTF.

This chain joins TRBV5-1 and TRBJ1-4; D remains unclear. V was clipped by 5 bases and J by 8 bases, with 16 bases between them. Per the germline V gene, CDR1 is SGHRS and CDR2 is YFSETQ. The CDR3 is 14 residues long. CDR3 region: CASSSLNSGEKLFF. The CDR3 bases are TGCGCCAGCAGTTCGCTTAATTCAGGAGAAAAACTGTTTTTT.

This chain joins TRBV28 and TRBJ1-1, with 7 positions matching TRBD1. CDR1 and CDR2 (germline): MDHEN, SYDVKM. The length of the CDR3 is 14 residues. J gave up 3 bases and V 3 bases, and 4 bases lay outside the gene matches. CDR3 protein: CASSFQDRYTEAFF. The CDR3 DNA is TGTGCCAGCAGTTTCCAGGACAGGTACACTGAAGCTTTCTTT.

This chain links TRBV4-2 with TRBJ2-7, with 9 nucleotides matching TRBD1. The CDR3 has 17 amino acids. Germline V gives CDR1 LGHNA, CDR2 YNFKEQ. J gave up 2 bases and V 0 bases, and 8 bases lay outside the gene matches. CDR3 sequence: CASSQEVSGQGPYEQYF. DNA for the CDR3: TGTGCCAGCAGCCAAGAGGTTTCGGGACAGGGTCCCTACGAGCAGTACTTC.

This clone was seen a single time. The V call is TRBV21-1, the J call TRBJ2-7; the table's D gene call, TRBD1, was not cross checked with the DNA. TRBV21-1 is annotated as a pseudogene. This CDR3 region has 13 residues. The CDR3 DNA sequence: TGTGCCAGCAGCAAGACGGACCCAGGGAAGCAGTACTTC. This codes for CASSKTDPGKQYF.

The genes are TRBV5-4 and TRBJ1-2, with no clear D. V was pared by 4 bases and J by 6 bases, with 16 bases between. CDR1 and CDR2 from the germline V gene are SGHNT and YYREEE (reference sequence). The CDR3 is made up of 14 amino acids. The DNA of the CDR3 is TGTGCCAGCAGCGTCCGCCGGGAGGGCGATGGCTACACCTTC. Its protein product is CASSVRREGDGYTF.

This chain links TRBV1 with TRBJ2-3; the table's D call, TRBD2, was not checked against the DNA. TRBV1 is an annotated pseudogene. The CDR3 loop spans 18 amino acids. CDR3 sequence (DNA): TGCACCAGCAGCCAAGGGCTAGCGGGGGGGCGGGGCACAGATACGCAGTATTTT. Encoded protein: CTSSQGLAGGRGTDTQYF.

V gene TRBV12-3 or TRBV12-4 combines with J gene TRBJ1-2; the match to TRBD1 covers 7 bases. Trimming cost V 3 bases and J 8 bases; bases outside gene matches: 6. This CDR3 is 13 amino acids long. The CDR3 is CASSLGRGSGYTF. The CDR3 DNA follows: TGTGCCAGCAGTTTGGGCAGGGGGTCAGGCTACACCTTC.

This chain links TRBV10-3 with TRBJ1-1; D unresolved. Germline CDR1 and CDR2: ENHRY and SYGVKD. V lost 2 bases and J lost 1, with 8 bases in between. The CDR3 totals 14 residues. The CDR3 loop is CAISERSGNTEAFF. As DNA, the CDR3 is TGTGCCATCAGTGAGAGGTCGGGGAACACTGAAGCTTTCTTT.

V usage is TRBV6-5 and J usage is TRBJ1-4; D uncertain. Germline V lookup: CDR1 MNHEY, CDR2 SVGAGI. V was pared by 6 bases and J by 6 bases, with 14 bases between. The CDR3 length is 14 residues. CDR3 loop: CASRARGYHEKLFF. In DNA form, the CDR3 reads TGTGCCAGCAGGGCCCGAGGGTATCATGAAAAACTGTTTTTT.

The gene calls are TRBV7-8 and TRBJ2-2; 9 positions agree with TRBD1. Germline V gene data show CDR1 as SGHVS and CDR2 as FQNEAQ. CDR3 size: 16 residues. Unmatched junction bases numbered 2, after V lost 3 bases and J lost 0 bases. The CDR3 sequence: CASSLTGGSNTGELFF. CDR3 nucleotides: TGTGCCAGCAGCTTGACAGGGGGATCGAACACCGGGGAGCTGTTTTTT. Drawing the rest from reference TRBV7-8 and TRBJ2-2, the complete variable domain is GAGVSQSPRYKVAKRGQDVALRCDPISGHVSLFWYQQALGQGPEFLTYFQNEAQLDKSGLPSDRFFAERPEGSVSTLKIQRTQQEDSAVYLCASSLTGGSNTGELFFGEGSRLTVL.

A single count supports this clone. The chain is built from TRBV3-1 (or the pseudogene TRBV3-2) and TRBJ2-5, with 7 bases matching TRBD1. In germline, CDR1 is LGHDT, CDR2 YNNKEL (reference sequence). The junction had 1 base not matched to a gene; V was cut back by 0 bases and J by 3 bases. The CDR3 is 14 residues long. Here the CDR3 DNA reads TGTGCCAGCAGCCAAGAGGACAGGAAAGAGACCCAGTACTTC. This codes for CASSQEDRKETQYF.

The chain uses TRBV28 and TRBJ2-2; perhaps TRBD1 as D (6 bases). The CDR3 contains 16 residues. Trimming cost V 5 bases and J 2 bases, with 15 bases left between them. CDR1 MDHEN and CDR2 SYDVKM come from the germline V gene. The CDR3: CASSTPGQKNTGELFF. For the CDR3, the DNA is TGTGCCAGCAGTACTCCGGGACAAAAAAACACCGGGGAGCTGTTTTTT. Supplemented by reference TRBV28 and TRBJ2-2, the full variable domain reads DVKVTQSSRYLVKRTGEKVFLECVQDMDHENMFWYRQDPGLGLRLIYFSYDVKMKEKGDIPEGYSVSREKKERFSLILESASTNQTSMYLCASSTPGQKNTGELFFGEGSRLTVL.